The T cell receptor beta chain under discussion was sequenced for a study of CD8+ T cells in alopecia areata. Sample treatment: oral pan-JAK inhibitor, 5-10 mg twice daily. The study's findings and limits: Elevated clonality characterized lesional scalp relative to normal scalp, particularly in alopecia totalis/universalis. Scalp clonality and expanded CD8+ clones among the top 100 fell significantly with tofacitinib.

Points on this clone: The antigen is not known.

This CDR3 is 14 amino acids long. The germline V gene encodes CDR1 PRHDT and CDR2 FYEKMQ (reference sequence). V dropped 6 bases and J dropped 4; count of bases not matched to a gene: 6. The authors extracted RNA and reverse transcribed it into cDNA as the sequencing template. Clones were read by immunoSEQ multiplex PCR, and TCRdb kept only the in-frame ones, dropping some. The table shows roughly 190,000 clones, with approximately 67% occurring only once. This material consisted of CD4+ T cells sorted from blood, taken around week 50, from a patient treated with tofacitinib. The TCR originated in a human donor with alopecia areata. The V gene is TRBV13, the J gene TRBJ1-5; 7 bases line up with TRBD1. This chain's CDR3 is CASRRQGDNQPQHF. The DNA of the CDR3 is TGTGCCAGCAGACGACAGGGAGATAATCAGCCCCAGCATTTT.